The 9 T cell receptor beta chains below were found in one sample sequenced in a study of molecular identifiers for immune sequencing clone quantification (dated by TCRdb to 2016 to 2018). Libraries were made using PCR. Sequencing took place on an Illumina HiSeq 4000. TCRdb passed the public sequencing reads through fastp at Q25 and MiXCR, retaining productive beta sequences. Under each unique CDR3 protein, matching rows form one entry showing the most common genes and DNA. Within this sample are over 600,000 distinct CDR3 sequences, with just under 20% of them counted one time only. The ten largest clones take up 0.75% to 0.95% of the sample. Sequencing was performed on naive CD8+ T cells from blood, with Jurkat cell RNA spiked in. In light of the paper, this sample's cell subset or site label describes: FACS-sorted CD8+CD4-CCR7+CD45RA+ naive T cells. The origin of the receptors is a human donor in good health. Some libraries in this study had Jurkat cell RNA spiked in.

At least ten counts were recorded for this clonotype. The gene calls are TRBV20-1 and TRBJ2-1; D ambiguous. Germline V gene sequence: CDR1 DFQATT, CDR2 SNEGSKA (reference sequence). The CDR3 is 10 residues long. The V end was cut by 5 bases, the J end by 5 bases, with 4 bases between. The CDR3 nucleotides are TGCAGTGCTTACGACAATGAGCAGTTCTTC. Translated: CSAYDNEQFF.

This clonotype was counted at least ten times. The V and J genes are TRBV5-1 and TRBJ1-6, with unresolved D. This CDR3 comprises 17 residues. Per the germline V gene, CDR1 is SGHRS and CDR2 is YFSETQ. V was cut by 4 bases and J by 0 bases, with 14 bases left in between. CDR3 sequence reads: CASSVGSGSSYNSPLHF. CDR3 sequence (DNA): TGCGCCAGCAGCGTGGGTTCGGGGAGCTCCTATAATTCACCCCTCCACTTT.

This clonotype was counted at least ten times. The rearrangement uses TRBV12-3 or TRBV12-4 and TRBJ2-5; D unclear. The V end was cut by 6 bases, the J end by 3 bases, with 14 bases between. The CDR3 sequence is 14 residues long. The CDR3 here is CASSHAAKKETQYF. The CDR3 DNA reads TGTGCCAGCAGCCACGCGGCGAAGAAAGAGACCCAGTACTTC.

Note on this clonotype: A much larger clone differs by one base, so this may be a read error. The chain joins TRBV4-3 to TRBJ2-7; D gene ambiguous. The germline CDR1 and CDR2 sequences are LGHNA and YSLEER. The CDR3 is made up of 13 amino acids. The CDR3 here is CANSQFNGYEQYF. The CDR3, as DNA: TGCGCCAACAGCCAATTTAACGGCTACGAGCAGTACTTC.

This clonotype came up many times. The genes are TRBV7-9 and TRBJ1-1; D not certain. Trimming stripped 3 bases from V and 8 bases from J, with 10 bases between. Germline V gene lookup returns CDR1 SEHNR and CDR2 FQNEAQ (reference sequence). The CDR3 is made up of 12 amino acids. CDR3 in amino acids: CASSLGSSEAFF. CDR3 in DNA: TGTGCCAGCAGCTTGGGGAGCTCAGAAGCTTTCTTT.

This clonotype was seen at least ten times. CDR3 sequence reads: CASSQVPGERYEQYF. Here the CDR3 DNA reads TGCGCCAGCAGCCAAGTTCCAGGGGAGCGTTACGAGCAGTACTTC. The chain links TRBV4-3 to TRBJ2-7, with a weak D call TRBD1 (6 bases). This CDR3 contains 15 residues. CDR1 is LGHNA and CDR2 is YSLEER in the germline V gene. V lost 1 base, J lost 4 bases, and 14 bases lay in between.

This clonotype occurred a few times. The gene calls are TRBV3-1 and TRBJ2-7; 9 bases align to TRBD1. Losses at the gene ends were 6 bases for V and 7 bases for J; bases not matched to a gene: 19. The CDR3 covers 17 residues. CDR1 and CDR2 (germline): LGHDT, YNNKEL (reference sequence). The CDR3 protein is CASSPAWGTGRGDEQYF. As DNA, the CDR3 is TGTGCCAGCAGTCCTGCGTGGGGGACAGGGAGGGGAGATGAGCAGTACTTC.

The chain has TRBV21-1 and TRBJ1-3. TRBV21-1 is given as a pseudogene. The CDR3 is made up of 16 amino acids. For the CDR3, the DNA is TGTGCCAGCAGCAAAGAATCCCGGAGCTCTGGAAACACCATATATTTT. Protein product: CASSKESRSSGNTIYF.

As regards this clonotype: With a much larger clone just one base away, this may be a read error. The rearrangement uses TRBV10-3 and TRBJ2-5, with TRBD2 identical over 10 bases. The CDR3 has 18 residues. The V and J ends lost 3 bases and 3 bases, in that order; junction bases with no gene match: 13. CDR1 and CDR2 from the germline V gene are ENHRY and SYGVKD. The CDR3 sequence is CAISDIAGGYPSKETQYF. The DNA of the CDR3 is TGTGCCATCAGTGACATAGCGGGGGGTTACCCCTCCAAAGAGACCCAGTACTTC.